This T cell receptor (beta chain) was sequenced in a study of cytomegalovirus exposure and HLA in healthy donors. Study-level information: Sequencing of 150 million to 200 million T cells in an earlier analysis found around 100 million unique TCR beta sequences. An early data release held some 89 million unique TCRs from HLA-typed donors.

The donors (healthy individuals) were bone marrow donors. PCR primers comprised 60 Vbeta and 13 Jbeta primers. Measured with immunoSEQ multiplex PCR; TCRdb has only the in-frame clones, and not every one. The table lists roughly 120,000 clones, with roughly 1% in the top ten. This CDR3 has 14 amino acids. Trimming removed 4 bases from V and 4 bases from J, with 13 bases in between. In germline, CDR1 is KGHSH, CDR2 LQKENI. Sequenced: PBMCs. The chain carries TRBV18 and TRBJ1-2; TRBD1 might be the D (6 bases). This receptor was taken from a man younger than 30 in good health and CMV-seronegative. The CDR3 coding sequence is TGTGCCAGCTCACTCAACCAGGGGACCTATGGCTACACCTTC. Translating it yields CASSLNQGTYGYTF.